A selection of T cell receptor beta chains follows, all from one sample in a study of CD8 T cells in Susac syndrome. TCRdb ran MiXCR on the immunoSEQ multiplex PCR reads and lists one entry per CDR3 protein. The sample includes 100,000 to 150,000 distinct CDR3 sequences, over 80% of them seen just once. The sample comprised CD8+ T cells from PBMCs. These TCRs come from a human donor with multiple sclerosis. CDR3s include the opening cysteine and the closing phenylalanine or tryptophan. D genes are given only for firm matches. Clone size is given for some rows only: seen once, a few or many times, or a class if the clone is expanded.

CDR3: CASVAWREIPGELFF; DNA: TGTGCCAGCGTTGCGTGGCGGGAGATCCCCGGGGAGCTGTTTTTT; J: TRBJ2-2; size: NA; V: TRBV19; D: TRBD2
CDR3: CASSLGVLGGNQPQHF; DNA: TGTGCCAGCAGTTTAGGGGTCCTAGGGGGCAATCAGCCCCAGCATTTT; J: TRBJ1-5; size: NA; V: TRBV12-3/TRBV12-4; D: NA
CDR3: CASSLGFIYGYTF; DNA: TGTGCCAGTAGCTTGGGTTTTATATATGGCTACACCTTC; J: TRBJ1-2; size: NA; V: TRBV19; D: NA
CDR3: CASSQVLNSGPESSGANVLTF; DNA: TGTGCCAGCAGCCAAGTGCTCAACAGCGGGCCTGAAAGCTCTGGGGCCAACGTCCTGACTTTC; J: TRBJ2-6; size: NA; V: TRBV4-2; D: NA
CDR3: CASSHGNQPQHF; DNA: TGCGCCAGCAGCCACGGCAATCAGCCCCAGCATTTT; J: TRBJ1-5; size: NA; V: TRBV4-1; D: NA
CDR3: CASSYSIAVTGANVLTF; DNA: TGTGCCAGCAGTTACTCGATTGCGGTTACTGGGGCCAACGTCCTGACTTTC; J: TRBJ2-6; size: NA; V: TRBV6-5; D: NA
CDR3: CSARDPNKGDTIYF; DNA: TGCAGTGCTAGAGATCCCAACAAGGGGGACACCATATATTTT; J: TRBJ1-3; size: NA; V: TRBV20-1; D: NA
CDR3: CASSLVTGGSSGNTIYF; DNA: TGTGCCAGCAGCCTGGTTACAGGGGGCTCATCTGGAAACACCATATATTTT; J: TRBJ1-3; size: NA; V: TRBV7-2; D: TRBD1
CDR3: CATSDLTQPYGYTF; DNA: TGTGCCACCAGTGATTTGACACAGCCCTATGGCTACACCTTC; J: TRBJ1-2; size: NA; V: TRBV24-1; D: NA
CDR3: CASSWRGRANYGYTF; DNA: TGTGCCAGCAGCTGGCGCGGCAGGGCGAACTATGGCTACACCTTC; J: TRBJ1-2; size: NA; V: TRBV5-6; D: NA
CDR3: CASSPRAGNNEQFF; DNA: TGTGCCAGCAGCCCCAGAGCCGGGAACAATGAGCAGTTCTTC; J: TRBJ2-1; size: few; V: TRBV7-9; D: NA
CDR3: CASSQNPGLATDEQFF; DNA: TGTGCCAGCAGCCAAAATCCGGGACTAGCGACCGATGAGCAGTTCTTC; J: TRBJ2-1; size: NA; V: TRBV5-6; D: TRBD2
CDR3: CASSPAYEQYF; DNA: TGTGCCAGCAGTCCCGCCTACGAGCAGTACTTC; J: TRBJ2-7; size: few; V: TRBV28; D: NA
CDR3: CASSYSTGTIYNEQFF; DNA: TGTGCCAGCAGTTACTCAACCGGGACTATCTACAATGAGCAGTTCTTC; J: TRBJ2-1; size: few; V: TRBV6-5; D: TRBD2